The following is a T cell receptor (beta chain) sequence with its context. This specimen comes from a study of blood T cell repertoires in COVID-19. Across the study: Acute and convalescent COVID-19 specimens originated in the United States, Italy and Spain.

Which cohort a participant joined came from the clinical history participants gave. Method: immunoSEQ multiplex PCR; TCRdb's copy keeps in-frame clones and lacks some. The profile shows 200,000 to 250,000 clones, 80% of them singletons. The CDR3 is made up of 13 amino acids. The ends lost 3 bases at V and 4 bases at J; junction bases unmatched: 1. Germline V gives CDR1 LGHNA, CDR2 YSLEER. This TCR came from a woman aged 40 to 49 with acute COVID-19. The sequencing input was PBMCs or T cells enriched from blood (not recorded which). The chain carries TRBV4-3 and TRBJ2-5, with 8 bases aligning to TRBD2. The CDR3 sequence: CASSHLAGETQYF. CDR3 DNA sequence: TGCGCCAGCAGCCACCTAGCGGGAGAGACCCAGTACTTC.